This TCR beta chain was found in a study of PD-L1 blockade in urothelial cancer (dated by TCRdb to 2017 to 2019). About the investigation overall: Every patient began therapy at some point between 2014 and 2015 and was given atezolizumab 1,200 mg intravenously every 3 weeks. Some 30 patients had pretreatment blood TCR-seq, roughly 25 had at least one posttreatment blood collection, and roughly 25 had tumor TCR-seq. An ECOG performance status of 0 or 1 was recorded for the patients, and 0 to 3 prior chemotherapy regimens had been received by the patients. In the same patients, whole exome sequencing and RNA sequencing of pretreatment tumors were performed in addition to TCR sequencing. Progression-free survival longer than 6 months counted as durable clinical benefit, and TCR features were additionally tested against both progression-free and overall survival. Blood samples were analyzed 3 weeks after the start of treatment (second dose) and 6 weeks after the start of treatment. The study, an exploratory multi-omic analysis, examined somatic, immune and clinical correlates of response to PD-L1 blockade with atezolizumab in urothelial cancer. Pretreatment tumor samples, along with matched peripheral blood collected serially before and after atezolizumab treatment, underwent TCR sequencing. About 85% of the roughly 29 patients were males with bladder-origin urothelial cancer, and about two thirds of the roughly 30 reported a prior smoking history. Eight to ten patients achieved durable clinical benefit and fewer than 25 did not. Blood samples yielded a median of around 130,000 T cells and roughly 83,000 unique TCRs, with median clonality 0.080.

Study-wide findings and limitations: A pretreatment peripheral blood TCR clonality below the median was linked to improved progression-free and overall survival. Greater expansion of tumor-associated TCR clones in peripheral blood 3 weeks after the start of treatment was observed in patients with durable benefit (n ≈ 22, p = 0.022). Because the sample size was small (n ≈ 31) and many exploratory analyses were performed, the results are intended to be hypothesis-generating.

This clone was detected a few times. It has no known antigen specificity. No per-base quality is available; no much larger clone lies one base away. Synthetic TCR analog templates were spiked into each PCR to estimate absolute template abundance from read counts. Using the immunoSEQ assay, TCRbeta CDR3 regions were amplified from genomic DNA with bias-controlled V and J gene primers. Sequencing of rearranged TCRbeta segments was done at approximately 20X coverage. From the authors' description of their analysis: Sequencing errors were corrected by clustering, and CDR3s were annotated against IMGT so that V, D and J genes could be assigned. Downstream analyses used only productive TCRbeta rearrangements, leaving out any out-of-frame or stop-codon sequences. Clonality was calculated as one minus the Shannon entropy normalized by the log of the number of unique productive sequences. Fisher's exact test with Benjamini-Hochberg correction, using a cutoff of adjusted p below 0.01, was how clones that differed between time points or between blood and tumor were identified. TCRdb took over this immuneACCESS table, retaining in-frame rearrangements with V and J assigned. Such tables are incomplete; in checked studies, under half of the missing clones stem from an unresolved V gene, and the remainder is unexplained. The V and J calls and clone size are taken from that table; D and trimming were inferred from the DNA. The table for this sample lists approximately 58,000 clones; almost 85% of them were counted only once. The ten largest account for about 4.5% of the sample.

From a lookup of the germline V gene, CDR1 and CDR2 are SGHRS and YFSETQ. The CDR3, from cysteine to phenylalanine, totals 14 residues. The DNA shown is the 42-base CDR3, in frame from base 1. The germline ends are 12 bases apart after V is trimmed by 5 bases and J by 0 bases. The cohort comprised roughly 30 patients with locally advanced or metastatic urothelial carcinoma treated at Memorial Sloan Kettering on a trial protocol. Peripheral blood mononuclear cells were collected pretreatment and during treatment, at between 1 and 8 total time points per patient. The Qiagen DNeasy Blood extraction kit was used to purify genomic DNA from total PBMCs and from tumor samples. PBMCs were collected pretreatment and during treatment, and were isolated and stored as previously described.

This TCR derives from an older man with urothelial cancer. The rearrangement joined TRBV5-1 to TRBJ2-7; the best D guess is TRBD1, with 6 bases matching. The specimen was PBMCs, collected around atezolizumab (anti-PD-L1) treatment. The DNA is TGCGCCAGCAGTTGGGACATGAGCTCCTACGAGCAGTACTTC. The translation is CASSWDMSSYEQYF. Joined to the reference TRBV5-1 and TRBJ2-7 proteins, this CDR3 gives the full variable domain: KAGVTQTPRYLIKTRGQQVTLSCSPISGHRSVSWYQQTPGQGLQFLFEYFSETQRNKGNFPGRFSGRQFSNSRSEMNVSTLELGDSALYLCASSWDMSSYEQYFGPGTRLTVT.